Below are 27 T cell receptor beta chains sequenced from a single sample in a study of blood T cells in healthy people across ages. Next came a second PCR, run for 7 to 11 cycles, which used a sample-barcoded 5' primer along with a J-beta primer mix. TCRdb used MiXCR to reprocess the 5' RACE reads, holding one entry per CDR3 protein. The sample shows 1.2 million to 1.5 million distinct CDR3 sequences, roughly 40% of them seen only once. The material sequenced was blood. The receptors here all came from a woman aged 18 to 35 in good health.

This clonotype was seen once. The rearrangement uses TRBV27 and TRBJ2-3; the D gene is possibly TRBD2 (5 bases). The CDR3 length is 16 residues. Trimming took off 4 bases at V and 2 bases at J, with 16 bases between the two ends. Germline-derived CDR1 and CDR2 are MNHEY and SMNVEV (reference sequence). CDR3 in amino acids: CASSYWRSLNTDTQYF. The CDR3 DNA follows: TGTGCCAGCAGTTATTGGAGGAGCTTAAACACAGATACGCAGTATTTT.

The chain recombines TRBV12-3 or TRBV12-4 with TRBJ1-4; possibly TRBD1 for D (5 bases). V gave up 5 bases and J gave up 0 bases, with 10 bases separating them. The CDR3 is 15 residues long. This CDR3 reads CASSQQATTNEKLFF. The CDR3 DNA sequence: TGTGCCAGCAGTCAACAGGCGACAACTAATGAAAAACTGTTTTTT.

The sample holds a few counts of this clonotype. The chain employs TRBV7-2 and TRBJ2-1; 10 nucleotides line up with TRBD2. This CDR3 has 20 residues. Germline values: CDR1 SGHTA, CDR2 FQGNSA. V lost 5 bases and J lost 2; bases outside the gene matches: 18. The CDR3 DNA reads as TGTGCCAGCAGCCCCCGGGGTAGCGGGGGGTTGCCGGGAACCTACAATGAGCAGTTCTTC. Residues: CASSPRGSGGLPGTYNEQFF. The full variable domain, completed using reference TRBV7-2 and TRBJ2-1, is GAGVSQSPSNKVTEKGKDVELRCDPISGHTALYWYRQSLGQGLEFLIYFQGNSAPDKSGLPSDRFSAERTGGSVSTLTIQRTQQEDSAVYLCASSPRGSGGLPGTYNEQFFGPGTRLTVL.

This clonotype was picked up a small number of times. The chain is built from TRBV27 and TRBJ2-3, with 9 bases that match TRBD2. Losses at the gene ends were 3 bases for V and 3 bases for J; bases not matched to a gene: 4. Germline V lookup: CDR1 MNHEY, CDR2 SMNVEV (reference sequence). This CDR3 region has 15 residues. The CDR3 DNA reads TGTGCCAGCAGTTTCGCGGGGGGGTTAACAGATACGCAGTATTTT. This encodes CASSFAGGLTDTQYF.

V usage is TRBV28 and J usage is TRBJ2-7, with a possible D match to TRBD2 (6 bases). The germline CDR1 and CDR2 sequences are MDHEN and SYDVKM. With 5 bases removed from V and 7 bases from J, the gap between germline ends came to 21 bases. This CDR3 comprises 15 residues. CDR3 residues: CASSLAQGTLHEQYF. CDR3 bases: TGTGCCAGCAGTCTTGCCCAAGGGACTCTGCATGAGCAGTACTTC.

Of note for this clonotype: A read error may produce the germline difference seen at one junction end. V gene TRBV20-1 combines with J gene TRBJ1-2; TRBD1 agrees at 7 bases. This CDR3 region has 18 residues. CDR1 is DFQATT, CDR2 SNEGSKA, per germline (reference sequence). The CDR3 DNA follows: TGCAGTGCTAGTTGGGGGGGAGACAGGGCTTCGTCTAGCTATGGCTACACCTTT. Protein product: CSASWGGDRASSSYGYTF.

This chain uses TRBV5-1 with TRBJ2-1, with 14 bases identical to TRBD2. Looked up from germline, CDR1 is SGHRS and CDR2 is YFSETQ. The CDR3 consists of 17 residues. J lost 5 bases, V lost 4 bases, and 8 bases had no gene match. As DNA, the CDR3 is TGCGCCAGCAGCCTCCACCCGGGACTAGCGGGGGACAATGAGCAGTTCTTC. As protein: CASSLHPGLAGDNEQFF.

The chain recombines TRBV2 with TRBJ2-3; TRBD2 matches 8 bases. Looked up from germline, CDR1 is SNHLY and CDR2 is FYNNEI. J gave up 3 bases and V 8 bases, and 7 bases lay outside the gene matches. This CDR3 comprises 14 residues. DNA for the CDR3: TGTGCCAGCCGCACGACTAGCGTAACAGATACGCAGTATTTT. This gives the protein CASRTTSVTDTQYF.

With regard to this clonotype: The junction shows a germline mismatch at one end, possibly a read error. V is TRBV28 and J is TRBJ1-2, with TRBD1 as a possible D gene (6 bases). Germline CDR1 reads MDHEN; CDR2 reads SYDVKM. The CDR3 length is 14 residues. The CDR3 region has the DNA TGTGCCAGCAGTTTATTGCGGGGGGCCTATGACTACACCTTC. This translates into CASSLLRGAYDYTF.

J is TRBJ2-7 and V is TRBV20-1; TRBD1 matches 11 bases. After removal of 4 bases from V and 7 bases from J, the junction contained 24 bases not matched to a gene. The germline V gene has CDR1 DFQATT and CDR2 SNEGSKA (reference sequence). The CDR3 contains 19 residues. CDR3: CSATDRGQVQVWGSNEQYF. In DNA form, the CDR3 reads TGCAGTGCTACGGACAGGGGGCAAGTTCAAGTATGGGGGAGCAATGAGCAGTACTTC.

This chain links TRBV14 with TRBJ2-1, with 9 bases aligning to TRBD1. The CDR3 is 17 amino acids. Germline V gene lookup returns CDR1 SGHDN and CDR2 FVKESK. V lost 1 base and J lost 5; bases outside the gene matches: 9. This CDR3 reads CASSQGLGTGQNNEQFF. In DNA form, the CDR3 reads TGTGCCAGCAGCCAAGGGCTTGGGACAGGGCAAAACAATGAGCAGTTCTTC.

Note on this clonotype: This may be a read error, as it is one base from a much larger clone. The chain carries TRBV20-1 and TRBJ1-1; the D gene is possibly TRBD1 (5 bases). This CDR3 has 13 amino acids. V was cut by 1 base and J by 4 bases, with 10 bases left in between. Germline-derived CDR1 and CDR2 are DFQATT and SNEGSKA (reference sequence). For the CDR3, the DNA is TGCAGTGCTAGAGCCCAGGGTTGCACTGAAGCTTTCTTT. Encoded protein: CSARAQGCTEAFF.

On this clonotype: An end of the junction differs from the germline gene, which may be a read error. V and J are TRBV15 and TRBJ2-4; D is ambiguous. The CDR3 runs 17 residues. From germline, CDR1 is LNHNV and CDR2 YYDKDF (reference sequence). CDR3 in amino acids: CATSGDWVATAKNIQYF. The CDR3 region has the DNA TGTGCCACCAGCGGAGATTGGGTCGCGACAGCCAAAAACATTCAGTACTTC.

In its sample, this clonotype was seen a few times. This chain links TRBV6-6 with TRBJ1-5, with 7 bases lining up with TRBD1. Germline-derived CDR1 and CDR2 are MNHNY and SVGAGI (reference sequence). Losses at the gene ends were 7 bases for V and 1 base for J; bases not matched to a gene: 7. The length of the CDR3 is 15 residues. CDR3 protein: CASIADRASNQPQHF. The CDR3 region has the DNA TGTGCCAGCATCGCCGACAGGGCCAGCAATCAGCCCCAGCATTTT.

There are a few counts of this clonotype. The CDR3 bases are TGTGCCAGCAGGTTCACTGATTTGAGTCTTACCCTCCACTTT. It translates to CASRFTDLSLTLHF. This chain connects TRBV6-6 to TRBJ1-6; D is ambiguous. The germline gives CDR1 MNHNY, CDR2 SVGAGI (reference sequence). Trimming removed 6 bases at V and 14 bases at J, with 20 bases between. This CDR3 region has 14 residues.

The chain employs TRBV20-1 and TRBJ2-7; the D gene is possibly TRBD2 (6 bases). CDR1 DFQATT and CDR2 SNEGSKA come from the germline V gene (reference sequence). The CDR3 consists of 14 residues. The ends were cut back, 6 bases at V and 1 base at J, with 16 bases in the middle. The CDR3 bases are TGCAGTGCGCTTCCCGGCGGGGATTCCTACGAGCAGTACTTC. It codes for CSALPGGDSYEQYF.

This clonotype was detected only a few times. The V call is TRBV7-9, the J call TRBJ1-1, with 7 positions matching TRBD1. Trimming at V came to 5 bases and at J to 7 bases, leaving 13 bases not matched to a gene. The CDR3 length is 15 residues. Germline V gene sequence: CDR1 SEHNR, CDR2 FQNEAQ (reference sequence). The CDR3 loop is CASSAPQTGTDEAFF. In DNA form, the CDR3 reads TGTGCCAGCAGCGCACCCCAAACCGGGACAGATGAAGCTTTCTTT.

The chain carries TRBV9 and TRBJ1-2; no reliable D call. Deletions cut 0 bases from V and 4 bases from J, with 10 bases between. This CDR3 region has 14 residues. Looked up from germline, CDR1 is SGDLS and CDR2 is YYNGEE. The DNA for the CDR3 is TGTGCCAGCAGCGTAGATGGCAGGTCCTATGGCTACACCTTC. Residues: CASSVDGRSYGYTF.

This chain uses TRBV20-1 with TRBJ1-1; a possible D gene is TRBD1 (5 bases). CDR1 is DFQATT and CDR2 is SNEGSKA in the germline V gene (reference sequence). Trimming took off 0 bases at V and 4 bases at J, with 6 bases between the two ends. This CDR3 contains 12 residues. CDR3 amino acids: CSARDRVTEAFF. In DNA form, the CDR3 reads TGCAGTGCTAGAGACAGGGTCACTGAAGCTTTCTTT.

In this sample, this clonotype turned up a few times. J is TRBJ2-7 and V is TRBV10-3, with D perhaps TRBD2 (5 bases). TRBJ2-5 matches the DNA end more closely, so the J call is doubtful. This CDR3 spans 13 amino acids. CDR1 is ENHRY, CDR2 SYGVKD, per germline. The CDR3 DNA sequence: TGTGCCATCAGTGTTCTCGGGGATAGGACCCAGTACTTC. This encodes CAISVLGDRTQYF.

There are a few counts of this clonotype. The rearrangement links TRBV28 to TRBJ1-2, with no clear D. This CDR3 contains 11 residues. Trimming cost V 7 bases and J 3 bases, with 6 bases left between them. Germline V gene sequence: CDR1 MDHEN, CDR2 SYDVKM. DNA for the CDR3: TGTGCCAGCACCAAGTACTATGGCTACACCTTC. Amino acids: CASTKYYGYTF.

The J gene is TRBJ1-5, the V gene TRBV12-3 or TRBV12-4, with D unresolved. V lost 2 bases and J 7 bases, leaving 15 bases between the germline ends. This CDR3 spans 15 amino acids. The CDR3 loop reads CASSLSIAGPQPQHF. CDR3 coding DNA: TGTGCCAGCAGTTTATCGATCGCTGGCCCCCAGCCCCAGCATTTT.

This chain uses TRBV2 with TRBJ2-1, with TRBD2 matching over 7 bases. Germline assignment: CDR1 SNHLY and CDR2 FYNNEI. J lost 4 bases, V lost 6 bases, and 3 bases had no gene match. The CDR3 length is 13 residues. The chain's CDR3 is CASRPSGYNEQFF. The CDR3 coding sequence is TGTGCCAGCAGACCTAGCGGATACAATGAGCAGTTCTTC.

This clonotype has more than one count but fewer than ten. The chain recombines TRBV7-2 with TRBJ2-1; 14 bases agree with TRBD2. V was pared by 5 bases and J by 12 bases, with 12 bases of the junction left unmatched. CDR1 is SGHTA, CDR2 FQGNSA, per germline. This CDR3 has 16 residues. The CDR3 sequence is CASSPQTSGRAVGQFF. CDR3 nucleotide sequence: TGTGCCAGCAGCCCCCAGACTAGCGGGAGGGCCGTTGGGCAGTTCTTC.

This clonotype has ten or more counts. V usage is TRBV7-9 and J usage is TRBJ2-5; TRBD2 agrees at 9 bases. Germline values: CDR1 SEHNR, CDR2 FQNEAQ (reference sequence). The CDR3 sequence is 16 residues long. V dropped 1 base and J dropped 2; count of bases not matched to a gene: 5. CDR3 sequence: CASSLVGTSSQETQYF. The CDR3 nucleotides are TGTGCCAGCAGCTTAGTCGGGACTAGCTCTCAAGAGACCCAGTACTTC.

The chain has TRBV6-1 and TRBJ2-3; 7 bases align to TRBD2. CDR3 length equals 13 residues. The V segment lost 7 bases and the J segment 6 bases; nucleotides outside the gene matches: 7. The germline CDR1 and CDR2 sequences are MNHNS and SASEGT. This CDR3 is CASTRGSWDTQYF. DNA for the CDR3: TGTGCCAGCACTCGCGGGAGTTGGGATACGCAGTATTTT.

The V call is TRBV20-1, the J call TRBJ1-1; perhaps TRBD1 as D (6 bases). Trimming stripped 3 bases from V and 6 bases from J, with 20 bases between. Looked up from germline, CDR1 is DFQATT and CDR2 is SNEGSKA (reference sequence). CDR3 length equals 15 residues. The CDR3 bases are TGCAGTGCTAGTCCAACAGGGAACTTAATCGCTGAAGCTTTCTTT. Its protein product is CSASPTGNLIAEAFF.